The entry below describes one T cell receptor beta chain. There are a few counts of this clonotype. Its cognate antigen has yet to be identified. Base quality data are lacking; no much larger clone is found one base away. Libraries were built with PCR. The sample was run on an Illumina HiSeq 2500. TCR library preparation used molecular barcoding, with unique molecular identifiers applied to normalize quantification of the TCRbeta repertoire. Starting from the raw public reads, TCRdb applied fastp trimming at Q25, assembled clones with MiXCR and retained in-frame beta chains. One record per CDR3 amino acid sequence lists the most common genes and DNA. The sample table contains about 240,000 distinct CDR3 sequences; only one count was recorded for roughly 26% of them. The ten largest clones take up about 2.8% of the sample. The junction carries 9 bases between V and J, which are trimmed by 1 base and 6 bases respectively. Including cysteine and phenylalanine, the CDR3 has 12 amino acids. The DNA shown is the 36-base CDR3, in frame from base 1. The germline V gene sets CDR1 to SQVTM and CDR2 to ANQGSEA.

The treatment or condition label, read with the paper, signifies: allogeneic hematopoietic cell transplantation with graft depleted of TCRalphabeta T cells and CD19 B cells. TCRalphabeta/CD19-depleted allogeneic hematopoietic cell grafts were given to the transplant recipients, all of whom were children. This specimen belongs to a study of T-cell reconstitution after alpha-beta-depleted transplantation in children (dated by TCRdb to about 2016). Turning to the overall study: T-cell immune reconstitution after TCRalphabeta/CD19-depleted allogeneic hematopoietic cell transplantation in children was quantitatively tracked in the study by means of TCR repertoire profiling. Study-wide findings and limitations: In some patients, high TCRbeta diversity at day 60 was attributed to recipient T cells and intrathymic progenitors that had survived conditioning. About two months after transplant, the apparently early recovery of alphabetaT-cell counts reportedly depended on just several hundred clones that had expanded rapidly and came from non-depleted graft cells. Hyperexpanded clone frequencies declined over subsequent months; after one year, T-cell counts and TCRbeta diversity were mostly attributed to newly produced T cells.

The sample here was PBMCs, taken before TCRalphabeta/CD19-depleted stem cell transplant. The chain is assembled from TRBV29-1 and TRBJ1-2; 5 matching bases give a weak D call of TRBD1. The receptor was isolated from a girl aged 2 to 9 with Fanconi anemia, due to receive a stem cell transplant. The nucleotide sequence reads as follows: TGCAGCGTTGAAGGGGGACGGAATGGCTACACCTTC. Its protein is CSVEGGRNGYTF.